This T cell receptor beta chain appears in the sequencing data of a study of T cells after posttransplantation cyclophosphamide. Notes on the study in general: Donor-recipient repertoire similarity was low at 1-2 months, rising over year one. Recipient CMV seropositivity and CMV reactivation strongly tracked TRB clonality.

Sequenced by immunoSEQ multiplex PCR; TCRdb stores in-frame clones only, minus some. The table has some 54,000 clones, 94% seen once; the top ten hold around 2.8%. Worth noting for this clone: What it binds is unknown.

On the day of bone marrow donation, the related graft donor provided peripheral blood. Germline V CDR1 and CDR2: SGHRS, YFSETQ. The CDR3 has 14 amino acids. With V trimmed by 0 bases and J by 4 bases, 2 bases remained unmatched. This clonotype was obtained from a woman under 40 in good health and a related stem cell transplant donor. The chain uses TRBV5-1 and TRBJ2-7, with TRBD1 identical over 9 bases. Sequenced material: PBMCs. CDR3 residues: CASSLATGGYEQYF. CDR3 coding DNA: TGCGCCAGCAGCTTGGCGACAGGGGGGTACGAGCAGTACTTC.